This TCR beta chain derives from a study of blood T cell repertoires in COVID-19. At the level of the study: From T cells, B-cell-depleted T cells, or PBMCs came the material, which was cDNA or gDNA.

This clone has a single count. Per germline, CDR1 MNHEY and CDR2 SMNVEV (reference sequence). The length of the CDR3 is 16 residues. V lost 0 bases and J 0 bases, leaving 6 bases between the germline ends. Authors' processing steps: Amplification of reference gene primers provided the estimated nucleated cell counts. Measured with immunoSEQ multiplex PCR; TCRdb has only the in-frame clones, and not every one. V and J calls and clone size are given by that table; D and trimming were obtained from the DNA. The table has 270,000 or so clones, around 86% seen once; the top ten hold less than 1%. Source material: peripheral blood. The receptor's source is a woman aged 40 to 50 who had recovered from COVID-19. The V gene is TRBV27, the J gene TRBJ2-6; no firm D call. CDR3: CASSLSAFSGANVLTF. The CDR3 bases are TGTGCCAGCAGTTTATCGGCCTTCTCTGGGGCCAACGTCCTGACTTTC.